This T cell receptor beta chain was obtained from a study of read filtering for tumor transcriptome and immune sequencing. Study-wide context: Mean patient age was approximately 66 years, range about 45 to 85; 16 to 20 male, roughly 14 female. 8 patients were R-ISS I, more than 15 were R-ISS II, roughly seven were R-ISS III.

Every patient had bone marrow sampled while the disease was active. V was cut by 2 bases and J by 6 bases, with 12 bases left in between. The CDR3 covers 14 residues. The germline V gene encodes CDR1 SGHRS and CDR2 YFSETQ. Many counts were recorded for this clonotype. Molecular barcoded adaptors covering alpha/delta and beta/gamma chains were used on 400 to 450 ng RNA. Each CDR3 protein gets one entry after TCRdb re-called the reads with MiXCR. The sample lists about 86,000 distinct CDR3 sequences; around 12% were seen once. The specimen was a population of CD138-negative cells sorted from bone marrow. This sequence was found in a donor aged 40 or older with multiple myeloma. The chain recombines TRBV5-1 with TRBJ2-1; weak D call: TRBD1 (6 bases). Here the CDR3 reads CASSLWTASNEQFF. DNA for the CDR3: TGCGCCAGCAGCTTATGGACAGCGAGCAATGAGCAGTTCTTC.